This entry describes one TCR beta chain. Its matching antigen is unknown. This CDR3 has 14 residues. Germline V gene lookup returns CDR1 LNHDA and CDR2 SQIVND (reference sequence). The sample belongs to a study of T cells expressing NK-cell markers. Study observations and caveats: Whether expanded NKG2C+ T cell clones were HCMV specific stayed uncertain. Of CD8+ T cells, 1.0-7.0% belonged to dominant NKG2C+ clonotypes in several donors.

TCR beta libraries carry UMIs added by 5'RACE template switching. No DNA is given; TCRdb re-called the 5' RACE reads and lists each CDR3 protein once. The record lists over 150,000 distinct CDR3 sequences, of which the ten most abundant hold around a third. What was sequenced was blood T cells: a sorted CD56 or NKG2C T cell subset, CD4+ or CD8+ T cells, or bulk PBMC T cells (not recorded which). The chain is built from TRBV19 and TRBJ2-1; TCRdb reports TRBD1, a call that lacks DNA to check it against. The clonotype originates from a woman aged 45-65 years in good health. CDR3 protein: CASSRTGFYNEQFF.